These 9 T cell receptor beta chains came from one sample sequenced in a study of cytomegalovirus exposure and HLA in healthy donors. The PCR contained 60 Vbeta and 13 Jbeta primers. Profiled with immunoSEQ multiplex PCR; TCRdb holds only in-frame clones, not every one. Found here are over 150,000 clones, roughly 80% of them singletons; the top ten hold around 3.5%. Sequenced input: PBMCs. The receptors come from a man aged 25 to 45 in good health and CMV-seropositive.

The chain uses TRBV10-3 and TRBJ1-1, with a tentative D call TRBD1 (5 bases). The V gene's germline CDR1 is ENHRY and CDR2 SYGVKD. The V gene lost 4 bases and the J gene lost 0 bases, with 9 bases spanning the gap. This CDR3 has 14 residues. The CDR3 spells CAISGTYMNTEAFF. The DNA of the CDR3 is TGTGCCATCAGTGGGACATACATGAACACTGAAGCTTTCTTT.

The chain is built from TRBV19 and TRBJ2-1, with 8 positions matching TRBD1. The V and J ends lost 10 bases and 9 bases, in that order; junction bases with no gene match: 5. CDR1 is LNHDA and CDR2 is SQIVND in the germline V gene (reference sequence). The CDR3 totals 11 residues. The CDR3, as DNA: TGTGCCATCAGGGGGCGAGGTGAGCAGTTCTTC. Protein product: CAIRGRGEQFF.

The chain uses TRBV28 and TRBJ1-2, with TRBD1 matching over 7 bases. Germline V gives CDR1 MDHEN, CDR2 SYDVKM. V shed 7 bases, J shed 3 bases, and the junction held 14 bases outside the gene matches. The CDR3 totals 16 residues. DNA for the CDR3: TGTGCCAGCATCCATCTACTCGGGACAGAATACTATGGCTACACCTTC. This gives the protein CASIHLLGTEYYGYTF.

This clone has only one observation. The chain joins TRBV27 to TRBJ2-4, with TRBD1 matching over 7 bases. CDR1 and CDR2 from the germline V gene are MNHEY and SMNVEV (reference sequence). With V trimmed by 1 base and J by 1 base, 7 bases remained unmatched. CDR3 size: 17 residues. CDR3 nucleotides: TGTGCCAGCAGTTTATACCCGGACAGGCGTGCCAAAAACATTCAGTACTTC. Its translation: CASSLYPDRRAKNIQYF.

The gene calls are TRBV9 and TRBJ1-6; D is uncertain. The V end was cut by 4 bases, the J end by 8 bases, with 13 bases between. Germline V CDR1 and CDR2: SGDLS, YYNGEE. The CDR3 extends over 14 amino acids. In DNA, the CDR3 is TGTGCCAGCAGCCCCCATTTCCAGTATTCACCCCTCCACTTT. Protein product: CASSPHFQYSPLHF.

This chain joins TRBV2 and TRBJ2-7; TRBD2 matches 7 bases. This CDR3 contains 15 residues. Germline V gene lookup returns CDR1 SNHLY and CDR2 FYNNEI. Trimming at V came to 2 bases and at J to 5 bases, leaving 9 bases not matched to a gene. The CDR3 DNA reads TGTGCCAGCAGTGAAAAGGGCGGGGGATCACACGAGCAGTACTTC. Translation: CASSEKGGGSHEQYF. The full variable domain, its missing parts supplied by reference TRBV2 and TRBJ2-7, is EPEVTQTPSHQVTQMGQEVILRCVPISNHLYFYWYRQILGQKVEFLVSFYNNEISEKSEIFDDQFSVERPDGSNFTLKIRSTKLEDSAMYFCASSEKGGGSHEQYFGPGTRLTVT.

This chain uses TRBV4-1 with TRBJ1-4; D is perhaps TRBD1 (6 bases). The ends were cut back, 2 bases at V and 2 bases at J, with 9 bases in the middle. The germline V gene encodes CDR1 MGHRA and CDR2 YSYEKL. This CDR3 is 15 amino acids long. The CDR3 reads CASSQPGQTNEKLFF. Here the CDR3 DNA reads TGCGCCAGCAGCCAACCCGGACAGACTAATGAAAAACTGTTTTTT.

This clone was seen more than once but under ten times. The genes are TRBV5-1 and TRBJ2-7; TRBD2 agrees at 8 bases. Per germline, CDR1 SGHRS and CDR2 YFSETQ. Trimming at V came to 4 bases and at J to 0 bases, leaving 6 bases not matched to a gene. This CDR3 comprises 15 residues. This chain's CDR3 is CASSLLAGSSYEQYF. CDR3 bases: TGCGCCAGCAGCCTGTTAGCGGGGAGCTCCTACGAGCAGTACTTC.

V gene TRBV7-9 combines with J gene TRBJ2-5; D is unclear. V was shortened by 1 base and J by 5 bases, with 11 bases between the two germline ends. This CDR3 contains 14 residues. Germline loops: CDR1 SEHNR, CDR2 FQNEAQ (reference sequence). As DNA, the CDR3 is TGTGCCAGCAGCTTAGACTTTTCATGGGAGACCCAGTACTTC. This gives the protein CASSLDFSWETQYF.